The 10 T cell receptor beta chains below all came from one sample that was sequenced in a study of beta chain features in type 1 diabetes. Antigens for these TCRs are unknown. Findings and caveats of the study: Significant though moderate, a shortening of TCRB CDR3s appeared in all four CD4+ subsets of Type 1 diabetes patients.

Expressed TCRB transcripts got sequenced, as all isolated RNA was reverse transcribed. The data were produced by immunoSEQ multiplex PCR, yet TCRdb's version contains in-frame clones alone and is incomplete. The repertoire holds around 25,000 clones, with about two thirds as singletons. Sequenced material: Tregs from blood. The receptor source for this set is a man younger than 30 with type 1 diabetes.

This chain uses TRBV16 with TRBJ2-2; a weak D match, TRBD2 (6 bases). CDR3 length: 13 residues. The V end was cut by 3 bases, the J end by 8 bases, with 10 bases between. Germline CDR1 is KGHSY and CDR2 is FQNENV. The CDR3 DNA reads TGTGCCAGCAGCCACATTAGCGGTGGGGAGCTGTTTTTT. Translated: CASSHISGGELFF.

This clone was seen a few times. The rearrangement joins TRBV29-1 to TRBJ1-1; the D gene is possibly TRBD1 (6 bases). This CDR3 comprises 13 residues. Germline V lookup: CDR1 SQVTM, CDR2 ANQGSEA. V was cut by 7 bases and J by 4 bases, with 16 bases left in between. This CDR3 is CSALTGQVTEAFF. CDR3 nucleotides: TGCAGCGCGTTGACAGGACAAGTCACTGAAGCTTTCTTT.

V gene TRBV4-1 combines with J gene TRBJ2-5; D is unclear. The CDR3 extends over 16 amino acids. Germline V lookup: CDR1 MGHRA, CDR2 YSYEKL. The V end lost 3 bases, the J end lost 3 bases, and 17 bases lay between the germline ends. The CDR3 DNA reads TGCGCCAGCAGCCACCCCACGACACGGTCGAAAGAGACCCAGTACTTC. Its translation: CASSHPTTRSKETQYF.

The rearrangement uses TRBV12-5 and TRBJ2-7; 8 bases align to TRBD2. V was pared by 3 bases and J by 7 bases, with 8 bases of the junction left unmatched. Germline V gene lookup returns CDR1 LGHNT and CDR2 FRNRAP. The CDR3 runs 14 residues. CDR3 in DNA: TGTGCTAGTGGTTTAGCGGGAGCCCCGGGAGAGCAGTACTTC. Translation gives CASGLAGAPGEQYF.

This clone was seen a single time. The junction differs from germline at one of its ends, possibly a read error. The rearrangement joins TRBV5-4 to TRBJ1-2; 8 bases align to TRBD1. This CDR3 is built from 16 residues. Germline V gives CDR1 SGHNT, CDR2 YYREEE (reference sequence). CDR3 residues: CAGSYGQGFTNYGYTF. The CDR3 DNA follows: TGTGCCGGCAGCTACGGACAGGGATTTACAAACTATGGCTACACCTTC.

The chain is built from TRBV7-6 and TRBJ1-1; D is ambiguous. V shed 5 bases and J shed 3 bases, with 16 bases lying between them. CDR3 size: 15 residues. The germline gives CDR1 SGHVS, CDR2 FNYEAQ. The CDR3 nucleotides read TGTGCCAGCAGCGTAAAACCACATTCCTACACTGAAGCTTTCTTT. Translated: CASSVKPHSYTEAFF.

This clone occurred once. The V call is TRBV6-5, the J call TRBJ2-7, with D perhaps matching TRBD1 (7 bases). This CDR3 region has 15 residues. The germline V gene has CDR1 MNHEY and CDR2 SVGAGI. Trimming removed 2 bases at V and 0 bases at J, with 11 bases between. CDR3 loop: CASSYQGGISYEQYF. DNA of the CDR3: TGTGCCAGCAGTTACCAGGGGGGAATCTCCTACGAGCAGTACTTC.

This chain links TRBV18 with TRBJ1-1; perhaps TRBD1 as D (6 bases). Germline-derived CDR1 and CDR2 are KGHSH and LQKENI. The V end was cut by 3 bases, the J end by 6 bases, with 23 bases between. The CDR3 sequence is 17 residues long. The CDR3 nucleotides are TGTGCCAGCTCACCCATGTACGTCGGGGACAACCCATCTGAAGCTTTCTTT. This translates into CASSPMYVGDNPSEAFF.

V gene TRBV5-1 combines with J gene TRBJ2-2; D might be TRBD2 (5 bases). The germline gives CDR1 SGHRS, CDR2 YFSETQ. The CDR3 is 13 residues long. Between the trimmed V and J ends, which lost 5 bases and 4 bases, there was a span of 9 bases. CDR3 DNA: TGCGCCAGCAGATCGGGAAGCACCGGGGAGCTGTTTTTT. Protein product: CASRSGSTGELFF. The complete variable domain, with remaining parts taken from reference TRBV5-1 and TRBJ2-2, reads KAGVTQTPRYLIKTRGQQVTLSCSPISGHRSVSWYQQTPGQGLQFLFEYFSETQRNKGNFPGRFSGRQFSNSRSEMNVSTLELGDSALYLCASRSGSTGELFFGEGSRLTVL.

A few counts support this clone. The chain joins TRBV23-1 to TRBJ2-4; 7 bases are shared with TRBD1. TRBV23-1 is an ORF; its function is uncertain. This CDR3 is built from 16 residues. J lost 8 bases, V lost 4 bases, and 14 bases had no gene match. The DNA for the CDR3 is TGCGCCAGCAGTCGCCACCGGGGACAGCTTTTATACATTCAGTACTTC. Its protein product is CASSRHRGQLLYIQYF.